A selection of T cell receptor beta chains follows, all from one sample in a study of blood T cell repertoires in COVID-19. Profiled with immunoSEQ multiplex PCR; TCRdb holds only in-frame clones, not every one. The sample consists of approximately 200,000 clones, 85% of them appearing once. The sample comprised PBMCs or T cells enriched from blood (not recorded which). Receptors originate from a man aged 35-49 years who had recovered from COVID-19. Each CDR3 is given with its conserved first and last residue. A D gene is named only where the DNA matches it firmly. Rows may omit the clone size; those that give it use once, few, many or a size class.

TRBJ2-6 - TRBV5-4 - CASSSRVAGANVLTF TGTGCCAGCAGCTCCAGGGTGGCTGGGGCCAACGTCCTGACTTTC
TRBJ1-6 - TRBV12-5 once CASGLVVGQTSPLHF TGTGCTAGTGGTTTGGTAGTGGGACAAACTTCACCCCTCCACTTT
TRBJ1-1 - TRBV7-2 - CASSSEQGGWAEAFF TGTGCCAGCAGCTCAGAACAGGGAGGGTGGGCTGAAGCTTTCTTT
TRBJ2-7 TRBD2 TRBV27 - CASSLSPGLAGVEQYF TGTGCCAGCAGTTTATCCCCGGGACTAGCGGGAGTCGAGCAGTACTTC
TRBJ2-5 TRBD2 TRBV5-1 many CASSSGLAGGPKTQYF TGCGCCAGCAGCTCCGGACTAGCGGGAGGGCCAAAGACCCAGTACTTC
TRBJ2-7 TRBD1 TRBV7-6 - CASSLFSGGYYEQYF TGTGCCAGCAGCTTATTTTCAGGGGGCTACTACGAGCAGTACTTC
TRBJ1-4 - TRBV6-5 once CANERRGIEKLFF TGTGCCAATGAGCGGAGGGGAATTGAAAAACTGTTTTTT
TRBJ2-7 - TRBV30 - CACHEVGKSYEQYF TGTGCCTGCCACGAGGTTGGCAAGTCCTACGAGCAGTACTTC
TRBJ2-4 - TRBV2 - CASSWELAKNIQYF TGTGCCAGCAGTTGGGAGCTAGCCAAAAACATTCAGTACTTC
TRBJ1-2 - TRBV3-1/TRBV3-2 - CASRPIEGDGYTF TGTGCCAGCAGACCGATCGAGGGAGATGGCTACACCTTC
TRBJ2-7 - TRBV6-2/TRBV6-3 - CASSYSLGEQYF TGTGCCAGCAGTTATAGCCTCGGCGAGCAGTACTTC
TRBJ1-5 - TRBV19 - CASSIERTVYSNQPQHF TGTGCCAGTAGTATAGAAAGGACAGTCTATAGCAATCAGCCCCAGCATTTT
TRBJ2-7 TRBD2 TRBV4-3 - CASSQEAGAYEQYF TGCGCCAGCAGCCAGGAAGCGGGGGCCTACGAGCAGTACTTC
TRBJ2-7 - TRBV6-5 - CASSYSNGGHEQYF TGTGCCAGCAGTTACTCGAATGGGGGCCACGAGCAGTACTTC
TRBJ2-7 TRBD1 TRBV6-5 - CASSLGQGAYEQYF TGTGCCAGCAGTTTGGGACAGGGGGCCTACGAGCAGTACTTC
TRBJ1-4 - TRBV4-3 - CASSQDAGVKLFF TGCGCCAGCAGCCAAGACGCGGGGGTAAAACTGTTTTTT
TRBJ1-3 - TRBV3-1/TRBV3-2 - CASSQAGAGNTIYF TGTGCCAGCAGCCAAGCAGGGGCTGGAAACACCATATATTTT
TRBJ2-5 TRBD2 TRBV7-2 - CASSLRPSGRIRETQYF TGTGCCAGCAGCTTAAGGCCTAGCGGGAGGATTAGGGAGACCCAGTACTTC
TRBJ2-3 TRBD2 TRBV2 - CASQPREEGDTQYF TGTGCCAGCCAACCTCGGGAGGAGGGAGATACGCAGTATTTT
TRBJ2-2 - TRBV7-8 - CASSLTVTRRTGELFF TGTGCCAGCAGCTTAACGGTTACGCGGAGAACCGGGGAGCTGTTTTTT
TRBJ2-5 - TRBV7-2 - CASSLGGLGETQYF TGTGCCAGCAGCTTGGGGGGACTGGGGGAGACCCAGTACTTC
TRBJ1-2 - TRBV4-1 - CASSQEARTNYGYTF TGCGCCAGCAGCCAAGAAGCGCGGACTAACTATGGCTACACCTTC
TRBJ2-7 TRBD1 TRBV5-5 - CASSIEPTGTTYEQYF TGTGCCAGCAGCATTGAGCCGACAGGGACAACCTACGAGCAGTACTTC
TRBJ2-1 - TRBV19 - CASSNPPGSSYNEQFF TGTGCCAGTAGTAACCCGCCCGGGAGCTCCTACAATGAGCAGTTCTTC